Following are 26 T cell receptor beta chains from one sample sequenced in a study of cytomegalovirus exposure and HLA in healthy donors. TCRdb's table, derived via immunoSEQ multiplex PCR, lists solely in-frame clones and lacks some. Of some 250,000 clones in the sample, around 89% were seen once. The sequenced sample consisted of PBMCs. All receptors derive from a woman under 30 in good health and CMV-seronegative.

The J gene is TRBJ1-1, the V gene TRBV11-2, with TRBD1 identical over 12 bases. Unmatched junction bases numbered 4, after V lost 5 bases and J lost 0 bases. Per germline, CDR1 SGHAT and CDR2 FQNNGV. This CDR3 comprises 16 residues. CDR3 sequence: CASSLGTGGMNTEAFF. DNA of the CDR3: TGTGCCAGCAGCCTAGGGACAGGGGGCATGAACACTGAAGCTTTCTTT.

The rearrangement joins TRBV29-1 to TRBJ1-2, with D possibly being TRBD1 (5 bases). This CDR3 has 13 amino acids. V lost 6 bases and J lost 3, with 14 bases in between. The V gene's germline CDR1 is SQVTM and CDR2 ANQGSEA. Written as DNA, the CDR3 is TGCAGCGTCCGGACGGGGGGTGACTATGGCTACACCTTC. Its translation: CSVRTGGDYGYTF.

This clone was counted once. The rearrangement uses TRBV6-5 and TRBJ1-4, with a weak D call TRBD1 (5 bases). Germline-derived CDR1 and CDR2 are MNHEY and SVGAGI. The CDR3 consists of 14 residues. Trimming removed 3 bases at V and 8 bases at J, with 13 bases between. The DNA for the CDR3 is TGTGCCAGCAGTTATCTCCAGGGATGGGAAAAACTGTTTTTT. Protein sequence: CASSYLQGWEKLFF.

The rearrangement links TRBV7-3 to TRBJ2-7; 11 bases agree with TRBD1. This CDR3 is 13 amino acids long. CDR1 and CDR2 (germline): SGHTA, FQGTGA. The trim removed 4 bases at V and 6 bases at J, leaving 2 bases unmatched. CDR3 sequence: CASSSGTGGEQYF. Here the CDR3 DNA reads TGTGCCAGCAGCTCCGGGACAGGGGGCGAGCAGTACTTC.

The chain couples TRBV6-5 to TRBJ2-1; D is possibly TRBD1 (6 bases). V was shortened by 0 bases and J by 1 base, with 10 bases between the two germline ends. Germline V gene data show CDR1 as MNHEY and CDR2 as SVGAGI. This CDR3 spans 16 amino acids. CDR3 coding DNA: TGTGCCAGCAGTTACTCGGCAGGGGAGTCCTACAATGAGCAGTTCTTC. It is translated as CASSYSAGESYNEQFF.

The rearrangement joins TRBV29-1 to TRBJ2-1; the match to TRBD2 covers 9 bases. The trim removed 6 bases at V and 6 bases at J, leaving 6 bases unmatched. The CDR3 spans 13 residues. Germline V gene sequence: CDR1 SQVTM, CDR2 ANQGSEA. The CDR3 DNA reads TGCAGCGTGGCTAGCGGGGACTTCAATGAGCAGTTCTTC. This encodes CSVASGDFNEQFF.

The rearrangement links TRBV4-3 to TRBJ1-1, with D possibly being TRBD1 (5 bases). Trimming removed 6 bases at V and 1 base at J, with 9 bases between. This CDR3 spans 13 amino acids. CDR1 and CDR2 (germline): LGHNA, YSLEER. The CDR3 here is CASSQTGNTEAFF. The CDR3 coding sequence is TGCGCCAGCAGTCAAACAGGGAACACTGAAGCTTTCTTT.

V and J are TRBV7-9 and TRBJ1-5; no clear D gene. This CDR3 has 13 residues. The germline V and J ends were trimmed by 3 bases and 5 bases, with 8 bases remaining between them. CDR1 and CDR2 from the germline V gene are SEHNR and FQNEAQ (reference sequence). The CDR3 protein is CASSFGEHQPQHF. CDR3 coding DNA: TGTGCCAGCAGCTTCGGGGAGCATCAGCCCCAGCATTTT. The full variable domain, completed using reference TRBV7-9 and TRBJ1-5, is DTGVSQNPRHKITKRGQNVTFRCDPISEHNRLYWYRQTLGQGPEFLTYFQNEAQLEKSRLLSDRFSAERPKGSFSTLEIQRTEQGDSAMYLCASSFGEHQPQHFGDGTRLSIL.

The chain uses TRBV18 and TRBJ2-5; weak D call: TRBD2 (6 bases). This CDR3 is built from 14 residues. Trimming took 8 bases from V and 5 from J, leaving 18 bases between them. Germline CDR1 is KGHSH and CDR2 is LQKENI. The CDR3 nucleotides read TGTGCCAGCAGCCCGACTAGAAGGGTGGAGACCCAGTACTTC. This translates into CASSPTRRVETQYF.

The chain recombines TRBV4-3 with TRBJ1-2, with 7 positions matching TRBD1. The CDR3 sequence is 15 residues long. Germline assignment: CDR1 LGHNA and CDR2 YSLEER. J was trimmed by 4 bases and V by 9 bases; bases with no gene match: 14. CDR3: CARPFRDSGFYGYTF. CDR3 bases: TGCGCCAGACCATTCCGGGACAGTGGTTTCTATGGCTACACCTTC.

The CDR3 loop reads CASSSQGYNEQFF. The CDR3 DNA reads as TGTGCCAGCAGCTCTCAGGGTTACAATGAGCAGTTCTTC. The chain combines TRBV11-3 with TRBJ2-1; a weak D match, TRBD1 (5 bases). The germline V and J ends were trimmed by 4 bases and 4 bases, with 8 bases remaining between them. The CDR3 has 13 amino acids. CDR1 is SGHNT, CDR2 YENEEA, per germline.

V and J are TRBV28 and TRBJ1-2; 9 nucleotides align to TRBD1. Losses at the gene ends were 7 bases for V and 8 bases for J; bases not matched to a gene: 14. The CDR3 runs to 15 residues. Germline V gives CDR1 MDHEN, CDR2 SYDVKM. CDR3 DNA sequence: TGTGCCAGCAACCTCAGGGACAGGGAAGGGCGCGGCTACACCTTC. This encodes CASNLRDREGRGYTF.

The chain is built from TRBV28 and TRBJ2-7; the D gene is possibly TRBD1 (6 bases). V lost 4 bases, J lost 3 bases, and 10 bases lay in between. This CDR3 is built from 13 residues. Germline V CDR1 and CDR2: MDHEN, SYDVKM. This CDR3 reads CASSSDSYYEQYF. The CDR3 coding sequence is TGTGCCAGCAGTTCGGACAGCTACTACGAGCAGTACTTC.

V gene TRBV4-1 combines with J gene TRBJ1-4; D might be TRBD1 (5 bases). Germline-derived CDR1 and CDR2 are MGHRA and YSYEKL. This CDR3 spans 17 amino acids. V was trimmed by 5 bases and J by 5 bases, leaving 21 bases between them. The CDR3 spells CASSSPGLRQGNEKLFF. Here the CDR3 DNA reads TGCGCCAGCAGCTCTCCGGGTCTGCGGCAGGGAAATGAAAAACTGTTTTTT.

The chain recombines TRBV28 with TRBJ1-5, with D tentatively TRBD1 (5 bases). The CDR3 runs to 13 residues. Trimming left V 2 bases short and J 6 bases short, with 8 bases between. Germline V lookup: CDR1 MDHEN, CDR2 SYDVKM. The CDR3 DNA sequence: TGTGCCAGCAGTTTAGGGGGGAGTCAGCCCCAGCATTTT. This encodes CASSLGGSQPQHF.

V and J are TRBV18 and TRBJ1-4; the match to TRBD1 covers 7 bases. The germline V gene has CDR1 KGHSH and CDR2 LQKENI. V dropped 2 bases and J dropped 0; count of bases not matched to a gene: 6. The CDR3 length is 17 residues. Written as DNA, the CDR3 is TGTGCCAGCTCACCAAGACAGGGCTTTGCAACTAATGAAAAACTGTTTTTT. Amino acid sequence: CASSPRQGFATNEKLFF.

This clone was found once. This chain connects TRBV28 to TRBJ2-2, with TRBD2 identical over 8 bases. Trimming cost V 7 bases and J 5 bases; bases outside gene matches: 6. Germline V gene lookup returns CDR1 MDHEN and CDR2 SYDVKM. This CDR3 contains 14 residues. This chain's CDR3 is CASTSGGLTGELFF. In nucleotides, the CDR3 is TGTGCCAGCACAAGCGGGGGCTTAACCGGGGAGCTGTTTTTT.

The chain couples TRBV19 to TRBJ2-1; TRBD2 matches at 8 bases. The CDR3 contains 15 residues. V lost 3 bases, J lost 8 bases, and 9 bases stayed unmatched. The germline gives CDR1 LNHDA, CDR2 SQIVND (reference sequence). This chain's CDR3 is CASSMERGGWYEQFF. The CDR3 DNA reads TGTGCCAGTAGTATGGAACGGGGGGGCTGGTATGAGCAGTTCTTC.

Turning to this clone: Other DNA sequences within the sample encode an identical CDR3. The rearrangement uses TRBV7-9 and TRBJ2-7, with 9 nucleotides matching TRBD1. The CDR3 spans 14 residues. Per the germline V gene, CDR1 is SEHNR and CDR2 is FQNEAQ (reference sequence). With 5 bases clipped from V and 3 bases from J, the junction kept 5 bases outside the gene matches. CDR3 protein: CASSLRQGVYEQYF. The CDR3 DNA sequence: TGTGCCAGCAGCCTAAGACAGGGGGTCTACGAGCAGTACTTC.

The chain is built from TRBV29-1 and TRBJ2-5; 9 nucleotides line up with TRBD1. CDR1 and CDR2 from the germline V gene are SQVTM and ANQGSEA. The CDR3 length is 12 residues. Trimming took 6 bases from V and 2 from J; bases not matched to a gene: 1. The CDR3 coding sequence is TGCAGCGTCGGGACAGGGCAAGAGACCCAGTACTTC. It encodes CSVGTGQETQYF.

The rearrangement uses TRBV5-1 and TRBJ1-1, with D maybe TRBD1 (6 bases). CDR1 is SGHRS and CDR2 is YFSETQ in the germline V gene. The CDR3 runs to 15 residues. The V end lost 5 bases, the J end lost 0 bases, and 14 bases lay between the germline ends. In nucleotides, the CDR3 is TGCGCCAGCAGAATAGACAGGAGATTGAACACTGAAGCTTTCTTT. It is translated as CASRIDRRLNTEAFF.

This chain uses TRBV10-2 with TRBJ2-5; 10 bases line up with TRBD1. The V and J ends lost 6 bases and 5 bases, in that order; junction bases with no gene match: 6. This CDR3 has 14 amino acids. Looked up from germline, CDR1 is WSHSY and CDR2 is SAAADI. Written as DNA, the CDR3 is TGCGCCAGCAGCCCGGGACAGGGGAAGGAGACCCAGTACTTC. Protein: CASSPGQGKETQYF.

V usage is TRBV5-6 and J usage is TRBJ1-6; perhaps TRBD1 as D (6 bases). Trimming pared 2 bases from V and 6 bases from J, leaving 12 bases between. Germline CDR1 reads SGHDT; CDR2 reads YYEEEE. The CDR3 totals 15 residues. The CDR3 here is CASSLPTGRNSPLHF. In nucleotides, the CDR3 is TGTGCCAGCAGCTTACCTACAGGGCGTAATTCACCCCTCCACTTT. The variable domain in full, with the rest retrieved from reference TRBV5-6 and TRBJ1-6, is DAGVTQSPTHLIKTRGQQVTLRCSPKSGHDTVSWYQQALGQGPQFIFQYYEEEERQRGNFPDRFSGHQFPNYSSELNVNALLLGDSALYLCASSLPTGRNSPLHFGNGTRLTVT.

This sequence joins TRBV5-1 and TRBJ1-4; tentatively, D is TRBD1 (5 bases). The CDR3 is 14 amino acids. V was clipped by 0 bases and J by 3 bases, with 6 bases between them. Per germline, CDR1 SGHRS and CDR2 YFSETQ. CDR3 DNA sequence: TGCGCCAGCAGCTTGGAAGGGGCTAATGAAAAACTGTTTTTT. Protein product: CASSLEGANEKLFF.

The CDR3 DNA reads as TGTGCCAGCAGTTTAATCGGCGGGGGGGCAGCCAAAAACATTCAGTACTTC. This codes for CASSLIGGGAAKNIQYF. This rearrangement joins TRBV28 to TRBJ2-4, with TRBD2 matching 9 bases. The CDR3 is 17 residues long. Germline V gene lookup returns CDR1 MDHEN and CDR2 SYDVKM. With V trimmed by 2 bases and J by 0 bases, 5 bases remained unmatched.

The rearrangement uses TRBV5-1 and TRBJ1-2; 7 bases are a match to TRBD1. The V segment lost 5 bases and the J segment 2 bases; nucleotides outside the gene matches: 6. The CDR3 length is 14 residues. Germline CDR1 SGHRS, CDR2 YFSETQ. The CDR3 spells CASRPAGQNYGYTF. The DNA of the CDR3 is TGCGCCAGCAGGCCGGCGGGACAGAACTATGGCTACACCTTC.